The 21 T cell receptor beta chains given below trace back to one sample, sequenced in a study of cytomegalovirus exposure and HLA in healthy donors. The PCR used 60 Vbeta and 13 Jbeta primers. Some clones are missing from TCRdb's copy, which holds only in-frame ones; the method was immunoSEQ multiplex PCR. Its table lists around 150,000 clones. The source material was PBMCs. The receptors derive from a man in his forties or fifties in good health and CMV-seronegative.

The chain links TRBV7-9 to TRBJ1-1; 7 bases match TRBD1. From germline, CDR1 is SEHNR and CDR2 FQNEAQ (reference sequence). The V gene end was trimmed by 6 bases and the J gene end by 4 bases; junction bases not matched to a gene: 8. The CDR3 contains 14 residues. CDR3 in DNA: TGTGCCAGCAGGCAGGGGGACGGGGGCACTGAAGCTTTCTTT. Translated, it gives CASRQGDGGTEAFF.

This sequence joins TRBV19 and TRBJ2-7; tentatively, D is TRBD1 (6 bases). CDR1 LNHDA and CDR2 SQIVND come from the germline V gene (reference sequence). V was trimmed by 3 bases and J by 3 bases, leaving 15 bases between them. There are 15 residues in the CDR3. CDR3 amino acids: CASSIYEGDIYEQYF. CDR3 DNA sequence: TGTGCCAGTAGTATCTATGAAGGGGACATCTACGAGCAGTACTTC.

This chain uses TRBV5-1 with TRBJ2-3; D perhaps matches TRBD2 (5 bases). This CDR3 is built from 15 residues. CDR1 and CDR2 from the germline V gene are SGHRS and YFSETQ. With 4 bases removed from V and 3 bases from J, the gap between germline ends came to 15 bases. The CDR3 sequence: CASSLDRGGTDTQYF. CDR3 coding DNA: TGCGCCAGCAGCCTGGACCGTGGCGGGACAGATACGCAGTATTTT.

The genes are TRBV7-6 and TRBJ1-3; TRBD1 is a possible D gene (6 bases). CDR1 is SGHVS and CDR2 is FNYEAQ in the germline V gene. V was pared by 5 bases and J by 1 base, with 12 bases between. This CDR3 comprises 15 residues. The CDR3 DNA sequence: TGTGCCAGCAGCCCTCAGACAGGATCTGGAAACACCATATATTTT. Amino acid sequence: CASSPQTGSGNTIYF.

This rearrangement joins TRBV7-9 to TRBJ2-1; 9 bases line up with TRBD2. Germline CDR1 SEHNR, CDR2 FQNEAQ (reference sequence). This CDR3 spans 15 amino acids. V lost 0 bases, J lost 10 bases, and 7 bases stayed unmatched. DNA of the CDR3: TGTGCCAGCAGCTTAGCGAGTCGGCTAGCGGGGGAGCAGTTCTTC. Translation: CASSLASRLAGEQFF.

The chain couples TRBV7-8 to TRBJ1-3; possibly TRBD1 for D (6 bases). The CDR3 spans 14 residues. Trimming cost V 5 bases and J 4 bases, with 12 bases left between them. Looked up from germline, CDR1 is SGHVS and CDR2 is FQNEAQ. The DNA for the CDR3 is TGTGCCAGCAGCCCCACAGGGACCGGAAACACCATATATTTT. Translation gives CASSPTGTGNTIYF.

The rearrangement joins TRBV27 to TRBJ2-1; tentatively, D is TRBD1 (5 bases). This CDR3 has 14 amino acids. Trimming left V 2 bases short and J 5 bases short, with 10 bases between. Germline V gene lookup returns CDR1 MNHEY and CDR2 SMNVEV (reference sequence). CDR3 amino acids: CASSLLDTNNEQFF. The DNA for the CDR3 is TGTGCCAGCAGTTTACTGGACACGAACAATGAGCAGTTCTTC.

This chain joins TRBV18 and TRBJ1-1; tentatively, D is TRBD1 (6 bases). Trimming pared 2 bases from V and 5 bases from J, leaving 15 bases between. CDR3 length: 15 residues. The germline V gene encodes CDR1 KGHSH and CDR2 LQKENI. CDR3 sequence reads: CASSPDLGGSTEAFF. For the CDR3, the DNA is TGTGCCAGCTCACCAGACTTAGGGGGTTCTACTGAAGCTTTCTTT.

The chain has TRBV14 and TRBJ1-2; D remains ambiguous. The CDR3 spans 12 residues. V lost 4 bases and J lost 5, with 8 bases in between. Germline lookup yields CDR1 SGHDN and CDR2 FVKESK. The CDR3 spells CASSPTGYGYTF. For the CDR3, the DNA is TGTGCCAGCAGCCCCACGGGGTATGGCTACACCTTC.

The chain joins TRBV5-6 to TRBJ1-5; the D gene is possibly TRBD1 (6 bases). Germline loops: CDR1 SGHDT, CDR2 YYEEEE. The V end was cut by 4 bases, the J end by 3 bases, with 14 bases between. The CDR3 loop spans 15 amino acids. The CDR3 DNA sequence: TGTGCCAGCAGCGGACAGTATGGTTCCAATCAGCCCCAGCATTTT. It translates to CASSGQYGSNQPQHF.

The chain employs TRBV28 and TRBJ2-3; 9 bases agree with TRBD1. With V trimmed by 10 bases and J by 0 bases, 8 bases remained unmatched. The CDR3 consists of 15 residues. CDR1 is MDHEN, CDR2 SYDVKM, per germline. The CDR3, as DNA: TGTGCCACATTTACACAGGGGGCCAGCACAGATACGCAGTATTTT. As protein: CATFTQGASTDTQYF.

In nucleotides, the CDR3 is TGTGCCAGCAGCTCAGGACAGACGCAGTATTTT. Amino acids: CASSSGQTQYF. This chain links TRBV7-3 with TRBJ2-3; D is perhaps TRBD1 (6 bases). The V and J ends lost 4 bases and 9 bases respectively, with 8 bases between them. Germline V gene lookup returns CDR1 SGHTA and CDR2 FQGTGA. This CDR3 comprises 11 residues. Variable domain in full (rest from reference TRBV7-3 and TRBJ2-3): GAGVSQTPSNKVTEKGKYVELRCDPISGHTALYWYRQSLGQGPEFLIYFQGTGAADDSGLPNDRFFAVRPEGSVSTLKIQRTERGDSAVYLCASSSGQTQYFGPGTRLTVL.

This chain connects TRBV19 to TRBJ1-1, with 8 bases that match TRBD1. CDR1 and CDR2 (germline): LNHDA, SQIVND (reference sequence). This CDR3 has 19 amino acids. V was pared by 0 bases and J by 0 bases, with 12 bases of the junction left unmatched. The DNA of the CDR3 is TGTGCCAGTAGTATAGACCTATTGACAGGGGATTACATGAACACTGAAGCTTTCTTT. This sequence encodes CASSIDLLTGDYMNTEAFF.

V is TRBV6-5 and J is TRBJ1-1; a possible D gene is TRBD1 (5 bases). CDR1 and CDR2 (germline): MNHEY, SVGAGI. V lost 6 bases to trimming and J lost 9 bases, with 17 bases between them. This CDR3 has 13 amino acids. The CDR3 DNA sequence: TGTGCCAGCAGCCCCGGGGGTGAGGCGAAAGCTTTCTTT. As protein: CASSPGGEAKAFF.

This rearrangement joins TRBV2 to TRBJ1-2, with D possibly being TRBD1 (5 bases). Germline values: CDR1 SNHLY, CDR2 FYNNEI. The V end was cut by 3 bases, the J end by 6 bases, with 14 bases between. There are 14 residues in the CDR3. The CDR3 protein is CASSELAGLHGYTF. The CDR3 region has the DNA TGTGCCAGCAGTGAGTTGGCAGGGCTCCATGGCTACACCTTC. The whole variable domain, filled in from reference TRBV2 and TRBJ1-2, reads EPEVTQTPSHQVTQMGQEVILRCVPISNHLYFYWYRQILGQKVEFLVSFYNNEISEKSEIFDDQFSVERPDGSNFTLKIRSTKLEDSAMYFCASSELAGLHGYTFGSGTRLTVV.

V is TRBV10-3 and J is TRBJ2-6; D not certain. Trimming removed 4 bases from V and 3 bases from J, with 7 bases in between. The CDR3 runs 14 residues. CDR1 and CDR2 (germline): ENHRY, SYGVKD. CDR3 loop: CAISGRLGANVLTF. The CDR3 bases are TGTGCCATCAGTGGCAGGCTTGGGGCCAACGTCCTGACTTTC.

The chain carries TRBV4-1 and TRBJ2-7; 7 nucleotides agree with TRBD2. The CDR3 consists of 17 residues. J was trimmed by 7 bases and V by 0 bases; bases with no gene match: 15. CDR1 is MGHRA, CDR2 YSYEKL, per germline. The CDR3 reads CASSQDTGGQGGREQYF. CDR3 coding DNA: TGCGCCAGCAGCCAAGATACCGGAGGGCAGGGAGGGAGGGAGCAGTACTTC.

V is TRBV19 and J is TRBJ2-7, with TRBD1 matching over 8 bases. V trimming: 3 bases; J trimming: 4 bases; junction bases outside the gene matches: 8. The CDR3 runs to 15 residues. Germline CDR1 is LNHDA and CDR2 is SQIVND (reference sequence). The CDR3 region is CASSMRTGLGYEQYF. DNA for the CDR3: TGTGCCAGTAGTATGAGGACAGGGCTTGGGTACGAGCAGTACTTC.

V is TRBV15 and J is TRBJ2-5; the match to TRBD2 covers 9 bases. The J segment lost 5 bases and the V segment lost 3 bases, leaving 16 bases of the junction unmatched. Per the germline V gene, CDR1 is LNHNV and CDR2 is YYDKDF (reference sequence). The CDR3 runs 18 residues. CDR3 DNA: TGTGCCACCAGCAGCTCGGGACTAGCTCGAACCGTGGGGGAGACCCAGTACTTC. This gives the protein CATSSSGLARTVGETQYF.

This CDR3 reads CASSTGNTEAFF. As DNA, the CDR3 is TGTGCCAGCAGCACAGGGAACACTGAAGCTTTCTTT. The chain couples TRBV6-1 to TRBJ1-1, with D perhaps TRBD1 (5 bases). The CDR3 loop spans 12 amino acids. Germline CDR1 reads MNHNS; CDR2 reads SASEGT. V was clipped by 6 bases and J by 1 base, with 6 bases between them.

The chain employs TRBV27 and TRBJ2-7; 8 positions match TRBD1. This CDR3 is built from 15 residues. Germline V gene sequence: CDR1 MNHEY, CDR2 SMNVEV (reference sequence). Trimming took 2 bases from V and 2 from J; bases not matched to a gene: 5. Here the CDR3 DNA reads TGTGCCAGCAGTTTAGGACAGGGTTATACCTACGAGCAGTACTTC. Protein: CASSLGQGYTYEQYF.